The clone carrying this T cell receptor (beta chain) came up a few times. Preparation of the TCRbeta library was carried out with unique molecular identifiers. TCRdb recomputed calls from the PCR reads with MiXCR, one row per CDR3 protein. The table shows about 610,000 distinct CDR3 sequences, with roughly a tenth occurring only once. These data originate in a study of T-cell reconstitution after alpha-beta-depleted transplantation in children. The CDR3 consists of 17 residues. Germline values: CDR1 MNHNS, CDR2 SASEGT. The junction had 15 bases not matched to a gene; V was cut back by 5 bases and J by 2 bases.

The source of this sequence is a human donor who donated a stem cell graft to a child with acute myeloid leukemia. V gene TRBV6-1 combines with J gene TRBJ2-7, with 7 bases aligning to TRBD2. This specimen was PBMCs from the stem cell graft donor, taken from the stem cell graft. The CDR3 DNA reads as TGTGCCAGCAGTCAACCCCGTCCGGGGCTAGCGGCCTACGAGCAGTACTTC. Its protein is CASSQPRPGLAAYEQYF.